This section outlines one T cell receptor beta chain sequence together with its context. Repertoires were generated with immunoSEQ multiplex PCR, while TCRdb's copy carries only in-frame clones and drops some. Of around 2.5 million clones listed, approximately 94% are singletons. The CDR3 sequence is 15 residues long. Deletions cut 5 bases from V and 5 bases from J, with 18 bases between. CDR1 and CDR2 (germline): MNHNS, SASEGT. The sample originates from a study of shared clonotypes between healthy human individuals. Sequences were obtained from naive CD4+ T cells from PBMCs. Subset defined: CD45RA+ positively selected. This sequence was found in a man aged 18 to 30 in good health. Some clones in this sample may be carry-over from other donors' samples. This chain links TRBV6-1 with TRBJ1-2; D ambiguous. Written as DNA, the CDR3 is TGTGCCAGCAGTCCCCCCCCCGCAGGTGGTTATGGCTACACCTTC. This codes for CASSPPPAGGYGYTF.